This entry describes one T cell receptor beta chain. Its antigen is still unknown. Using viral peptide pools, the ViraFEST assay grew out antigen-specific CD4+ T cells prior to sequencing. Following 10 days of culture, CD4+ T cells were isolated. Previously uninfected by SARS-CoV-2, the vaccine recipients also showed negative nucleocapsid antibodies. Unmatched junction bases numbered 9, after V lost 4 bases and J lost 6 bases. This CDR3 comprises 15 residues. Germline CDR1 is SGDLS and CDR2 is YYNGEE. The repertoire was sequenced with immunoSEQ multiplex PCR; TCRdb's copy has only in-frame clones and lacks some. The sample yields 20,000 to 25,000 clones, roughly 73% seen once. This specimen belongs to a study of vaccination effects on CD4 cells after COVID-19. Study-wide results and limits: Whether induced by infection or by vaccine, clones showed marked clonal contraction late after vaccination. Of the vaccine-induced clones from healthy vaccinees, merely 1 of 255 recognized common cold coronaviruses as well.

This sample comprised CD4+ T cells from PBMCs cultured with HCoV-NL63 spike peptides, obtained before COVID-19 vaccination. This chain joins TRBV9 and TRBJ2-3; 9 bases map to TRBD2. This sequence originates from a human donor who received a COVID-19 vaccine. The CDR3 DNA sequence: TGTGCCAGCAGCATTAGCGGGGGTTCCCAGGATACGCAGTATTTT. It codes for CASSISGGSQDTQYF.